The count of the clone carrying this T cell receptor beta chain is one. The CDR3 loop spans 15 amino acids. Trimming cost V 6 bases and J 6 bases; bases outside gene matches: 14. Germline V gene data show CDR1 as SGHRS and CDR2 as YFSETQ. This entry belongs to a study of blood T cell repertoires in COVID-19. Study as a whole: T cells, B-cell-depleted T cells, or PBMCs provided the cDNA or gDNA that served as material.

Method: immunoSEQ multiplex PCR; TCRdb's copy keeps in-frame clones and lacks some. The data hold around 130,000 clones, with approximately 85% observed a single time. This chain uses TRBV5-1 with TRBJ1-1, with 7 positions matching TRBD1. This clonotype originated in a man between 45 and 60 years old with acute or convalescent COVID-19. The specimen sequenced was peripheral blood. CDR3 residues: CASTIVPQGTSEAFF. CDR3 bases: TGCGCCAGCACCATTGTCCCACAGGGGACCTCTGAAGCTTTCTTT.